These 8 T cell receptor beta chains were sequenced from one sample in a study of beta chain features in type 1 diabetes. Findings and limits, study-wide: Within each of all four CD4+ subsets, Type 1 diabetes patients had TCRB CDR3s that were moderately but significantly shorter.

These TCRs' antigens remain unknown. Sequenced material consisted of expressed TCRB transcripts (all of the isolated RNA was reverse transcribed). Assay: immunoSEQ multiplex PCR; the TCRdb copy retains only in-frame clones and omits some. The sample includes hundreds of thousands of clones, about 14% seen only once; the top ten take just under 0.04%. Material for sequencing was naive CD4+ T cells from blood. The receptor set was obtained from a man younger than 35 with type 1 diabetes.

This clone has only a few counts. The chain is built from TRBV30 and TRBJ2-5; D gene ambiguous. The tail of the sequence fits TRBJ2-7 better, so the J call may be wrong. The CDR3 spans 12 residues. Germline-derived CDR1 and CDR2 are GTSNPN and SVGIG (reference sequence). CDR3 DNA: TGTGCCTGGAGTTCCCCAGTTTACGAGCAGTACTTC. Its translation is CAWSSPVYEQYF.

With regard to this clone: At the DNA level, this CDR3 is encoded by other sequences in the same sample as well. The chain employs TRBV9 and TRBJ1-5; D unresolved. The V end was cut by 0 bases, the J end by 4 bases, with 5 bases between. This CDR3 contains 13 residues. Germline CDR1 reads SGDLS; CDR2 reads YYNGEE. The CDR3 here is CASSVGENQPQHF. The CDR3 DNA sequence: TGTGCCAGCAGCGTAGGAGAGAATCAGCCCCAGCATTTT.

The J gene is TRBJ1-3, the V gene TRBV7-9; D is perhaps TRBD1 (6 bases). This CDR3 is 13 amino acids long. V shed 9 bases and J shed 0 bases, with 9 bases lying between them. Germline loops: CDR1 SEHNR, CDR2 FQNEAQ (reference sequence). The CDR3 coding sequence is TGTGCCAGTGACAGGTCCTCTGGAAACACCATATATTTT. It yields the protein CASDRSSGNTIYF.

This clone was observed a handful of times. The V and J genes are TRBV7-2 and TRBJ2-3; 8 nucleotides align to TRBD1. The CDR3 runs to 15 residues. The junction had 6 bases not matched to a gene; V was cut back by 6 bases and J by 1 base. CDR1 is SGHTA, CDR2 FQGNSA, per germline. The DNA for the CDR3 is TGTGCCAGCAGGACAGGGGTATCGCGCACAGATACGCAGTATTTT. This gives the protein CASRTGVSRTDTQYF.

In its sample, this clone was seen a few times. The same CDR3 is also encoded by other DNA sequences in this sample. The rearrangement joins TRBV7-6 to TRBJ2-7, with D unclear. The V and J ends lost 5 bases and 4 bases respectively, with 6 bases between them. Germline V gene data show CDR1 as SGHVS and CDR2 as FNYEAQ. The CDR3 consists of 11 residues. CDR3 region: CASSLEYEQYF. CDR3 nucleotide sequence: TGTGCCAGCAGCCTAGAGTACGAGCAGTACTTC.

This clone was observed a few times. The rearrangement joins TRBV4-3 to TRBJ1-3, with no clear D. V lost 4 bases, J lost 1 base, and 17 bases lay in between. The CDR3 consists of 17 residues. The germline V gene has CDR1 LGHNA and CDR2 YSLEER. CDR3 amino acids: CASSPAATGDSGNTIYF. As DNA, the CDR3 is TGCGCCAGCAGCCCCGCGGCTACGGGAGATTCTGGAAACACCATATATTTT.

There are a few counts of this clone. The gene calls are TRBV28 and TRBJ2-4; 8 bases match TRBD1. V shed 4 bases, J shed 3 bases, and the junction held 2 bases outside the gene matches. This CDR3 spans 14 amino acids. CDR1 MDHEN and CDR2 SYDVKM come from the germline V gene. The CDR3 protein is CASSSGQDKNIQYF. CDR3 in DNA: TGTGCCAGCAGTTCGGGACAGGACAAAAACATTCAGTACTTC.

This clone showed up just a few times. The J gene is TRBJ1-2, the V gene TRBV5-6; D remains ambiguous. Germline V gives CDR1 SGHDT, CDR2 YYEEEE. This CDR3 is 16 amino acids long. The V and J ends lost 3 bases and 0 bases respectively, with 15 bases between them. The CDR3 bases are TGTGCCAGCAGCTACGAGGGAGAGGAAGCTAACTATGGCTACACCTTC. As protein: CASSYEGEEANYGYTF.